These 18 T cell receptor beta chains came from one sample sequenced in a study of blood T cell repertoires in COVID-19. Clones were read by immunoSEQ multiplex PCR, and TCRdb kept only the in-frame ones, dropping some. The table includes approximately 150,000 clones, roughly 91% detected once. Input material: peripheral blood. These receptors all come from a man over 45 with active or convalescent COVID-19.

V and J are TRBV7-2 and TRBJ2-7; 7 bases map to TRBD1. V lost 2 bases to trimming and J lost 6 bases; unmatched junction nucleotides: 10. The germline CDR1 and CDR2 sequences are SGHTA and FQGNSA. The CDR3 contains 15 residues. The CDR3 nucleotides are TGTGCCAGCAGCTTAAACAGGGGCTTTGCGATCGAGCAGTACTTC. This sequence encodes CASSLNRGFAIEQYF.

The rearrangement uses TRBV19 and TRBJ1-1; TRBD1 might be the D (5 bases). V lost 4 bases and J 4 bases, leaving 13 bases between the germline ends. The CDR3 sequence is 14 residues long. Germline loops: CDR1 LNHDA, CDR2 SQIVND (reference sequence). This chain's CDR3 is CASSTLRGGTEAFF. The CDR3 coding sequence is TGTGCCAGTAGTACCTTGCGCGGGGGCACTGAAGCTTTCTTT.

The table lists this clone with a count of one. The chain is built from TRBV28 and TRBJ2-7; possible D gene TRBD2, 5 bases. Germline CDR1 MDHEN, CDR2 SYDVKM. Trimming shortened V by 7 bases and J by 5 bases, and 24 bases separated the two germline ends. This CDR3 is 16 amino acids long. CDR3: CASNTRAREPSHEQYF. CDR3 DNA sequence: TGTGCCAGCAACACAAGGGCAAGGGAGCCTTCCCACGAGCAGTACTTC.

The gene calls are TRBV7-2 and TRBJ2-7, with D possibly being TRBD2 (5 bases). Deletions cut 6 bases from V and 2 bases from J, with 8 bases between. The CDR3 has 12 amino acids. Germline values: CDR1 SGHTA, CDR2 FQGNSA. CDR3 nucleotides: TGTGCCAGCAGTTTCGGGACCTACGAGCAGTACTTC. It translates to CASSFGTYEQYF.

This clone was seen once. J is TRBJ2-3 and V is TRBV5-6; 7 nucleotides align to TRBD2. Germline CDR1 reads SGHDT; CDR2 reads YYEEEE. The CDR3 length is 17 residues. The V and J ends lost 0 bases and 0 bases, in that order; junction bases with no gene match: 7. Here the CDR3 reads CASSLAASGLSTDTQYF. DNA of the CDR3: TGTGCCAGCAGCTTGGCAGCTAGCGGACTTAGCACAGATACGCAGTATTTT.

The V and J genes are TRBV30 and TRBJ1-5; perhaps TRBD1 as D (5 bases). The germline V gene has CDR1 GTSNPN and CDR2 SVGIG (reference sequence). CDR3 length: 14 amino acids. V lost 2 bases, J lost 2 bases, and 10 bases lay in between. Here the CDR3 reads CAWSMTVGNQPQHF. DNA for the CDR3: TGTGCCTGGAGTATGACAGTCGGCAATCAGCCCCAGCATTTT.

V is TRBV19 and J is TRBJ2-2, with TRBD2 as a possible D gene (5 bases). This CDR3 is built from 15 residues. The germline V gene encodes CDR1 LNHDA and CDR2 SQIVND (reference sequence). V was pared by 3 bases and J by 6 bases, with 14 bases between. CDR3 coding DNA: TGTGCCAGTAGTATGGTGTCGGCAGCGGCCGGGGAGCTGTTTTTT. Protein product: CASSMVSAAAGELFF.

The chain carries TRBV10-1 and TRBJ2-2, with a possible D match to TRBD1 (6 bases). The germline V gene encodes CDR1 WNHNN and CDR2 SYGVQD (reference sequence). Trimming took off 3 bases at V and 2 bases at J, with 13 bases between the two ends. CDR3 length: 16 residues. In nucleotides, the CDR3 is TGCGCCAGCAGTGACGAGGGGACATTCAACACCGGGGAGCTGTTTTTT. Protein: CASSDEGTFNTGELFF.

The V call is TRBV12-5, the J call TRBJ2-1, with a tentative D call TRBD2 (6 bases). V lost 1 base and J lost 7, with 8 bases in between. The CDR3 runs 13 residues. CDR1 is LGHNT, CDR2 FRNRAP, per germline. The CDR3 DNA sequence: TGTGCTAGTGGTTTGGCCGCGGGGAATGAGCAGTTCTTC. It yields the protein CASGLAAGNEQFF.

The CDR3 sequence: CATGTGENEQYF. In nucleotides, the CDR3 is TGTGCCACCGGGACAGGGGAGAACGAGCAGTACTTC. This chain links TRBV10-3 with TRBJ2-7, with TRBD1 matching 10 bases. The CDR3 is 12 amino acids. The ends lost 10 bases at V and 5 bases at J; junction bases unmatched: 5. Looked up from germline, CDR1 is ENHRY and CDR2 is SYGVKD.

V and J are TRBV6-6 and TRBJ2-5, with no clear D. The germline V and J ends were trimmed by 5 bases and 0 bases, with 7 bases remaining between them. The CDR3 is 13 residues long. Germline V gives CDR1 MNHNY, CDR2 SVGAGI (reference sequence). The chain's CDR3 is CASSIRYQETQYF. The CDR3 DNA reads TGTGCCAGCAGTATCCGTTACCAAGAGACCCAGTACTTC.

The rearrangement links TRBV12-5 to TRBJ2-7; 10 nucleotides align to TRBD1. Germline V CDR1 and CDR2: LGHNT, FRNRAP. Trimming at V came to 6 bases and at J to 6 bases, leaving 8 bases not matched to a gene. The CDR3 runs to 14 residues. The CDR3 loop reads CASGPRQGAGEQYF. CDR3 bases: TGTGCTAGTGGCCCGCGACAGGGGGCAGGCGAGCAGTACTTC.

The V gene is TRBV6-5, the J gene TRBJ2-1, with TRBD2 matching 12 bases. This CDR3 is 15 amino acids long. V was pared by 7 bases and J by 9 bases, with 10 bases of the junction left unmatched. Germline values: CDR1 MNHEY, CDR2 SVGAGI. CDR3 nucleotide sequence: TGTGCCAGCACTAAGACTAGCGGGAGAGGCGGTGAGCAGTTCTTC. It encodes CASTKTSGRGGEQFF.

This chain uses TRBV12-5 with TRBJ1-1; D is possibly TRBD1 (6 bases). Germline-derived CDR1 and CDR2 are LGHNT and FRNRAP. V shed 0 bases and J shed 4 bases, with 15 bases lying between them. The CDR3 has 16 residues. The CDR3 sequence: CASGLVRGQSITEAFF. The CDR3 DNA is TGTGCTAGTGGTTTGGTACGTGGACAGTCTATCACTGAAGCTTTCTTT.

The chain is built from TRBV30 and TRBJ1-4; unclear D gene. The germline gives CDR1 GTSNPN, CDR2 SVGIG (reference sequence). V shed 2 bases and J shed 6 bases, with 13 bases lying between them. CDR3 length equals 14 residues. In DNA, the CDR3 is TGTGCCTGGAGTTCGTCCCGAGTGTATGAAAAACTGTTTTTT. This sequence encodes CAWSSSRVYEKLFF.

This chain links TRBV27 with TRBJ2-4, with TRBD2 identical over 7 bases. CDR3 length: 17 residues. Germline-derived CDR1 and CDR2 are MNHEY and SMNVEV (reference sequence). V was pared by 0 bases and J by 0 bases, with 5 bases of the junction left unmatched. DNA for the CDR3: TGTGCCAGCAGTTTATCCACCCCGGGGGGAGCCAAAAACATTCAGTACTTC. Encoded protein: CASSLSTPGGAKNIQYF.

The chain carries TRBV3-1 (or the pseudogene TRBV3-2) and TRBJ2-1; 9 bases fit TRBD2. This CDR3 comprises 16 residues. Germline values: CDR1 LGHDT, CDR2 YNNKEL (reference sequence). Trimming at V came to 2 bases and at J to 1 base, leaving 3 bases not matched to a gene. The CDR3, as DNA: TGTGCCAGCAGCCAACGCCTAGCGGGGTCCTACAATGAGCAGTTCTTC. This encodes CASSQRLAGSYNEQFF.

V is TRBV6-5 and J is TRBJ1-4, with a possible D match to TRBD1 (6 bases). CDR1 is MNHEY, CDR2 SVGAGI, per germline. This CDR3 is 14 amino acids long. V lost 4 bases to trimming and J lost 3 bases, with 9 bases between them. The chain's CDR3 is CASSSGTSNEKLFF. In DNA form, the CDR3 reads TGTGCCAGCAGTTCCGGGACATCTAATGAAAAACTGTTTTTT.